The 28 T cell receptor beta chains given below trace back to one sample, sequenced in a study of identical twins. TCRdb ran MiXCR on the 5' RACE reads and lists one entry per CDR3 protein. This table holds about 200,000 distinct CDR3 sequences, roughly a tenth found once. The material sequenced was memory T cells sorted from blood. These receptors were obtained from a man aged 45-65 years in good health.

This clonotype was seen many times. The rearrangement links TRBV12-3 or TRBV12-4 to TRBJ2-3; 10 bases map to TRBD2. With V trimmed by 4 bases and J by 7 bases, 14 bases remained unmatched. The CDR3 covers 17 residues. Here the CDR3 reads CASSSRTGTSDPYTQYF. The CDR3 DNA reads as TGTGCCAGCAGTTCTAGGACTGGGACTAGCGACCCGTATACGCAGTATTTT.

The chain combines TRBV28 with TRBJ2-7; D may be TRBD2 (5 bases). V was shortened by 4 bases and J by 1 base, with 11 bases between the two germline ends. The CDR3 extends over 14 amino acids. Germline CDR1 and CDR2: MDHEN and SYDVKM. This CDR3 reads CASSSFGESYEQYF. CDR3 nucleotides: TGTGCCAGCAGTTCCTTCGGGGAATCCTACGAGCAGTACTTC.

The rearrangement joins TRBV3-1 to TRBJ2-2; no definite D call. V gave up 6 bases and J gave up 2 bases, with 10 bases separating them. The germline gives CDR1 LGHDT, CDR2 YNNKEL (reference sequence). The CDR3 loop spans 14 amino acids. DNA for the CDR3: TGTGCCAGCAGTCCTAAAGAAAACACCGGGGAGCTGTTTTTT. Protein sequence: CASSPKENTGELFF. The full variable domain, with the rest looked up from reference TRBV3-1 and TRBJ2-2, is DTAVSQTPKYLVTQMGNDKSIKCEQNLGHDTMYWYKQDSKKFLKIMFSYNNKELIINETVPNRFSPKSPDKAHLNLHINSLELGDSAVYFCASSPKENTGELFFGEGSRLTVL.

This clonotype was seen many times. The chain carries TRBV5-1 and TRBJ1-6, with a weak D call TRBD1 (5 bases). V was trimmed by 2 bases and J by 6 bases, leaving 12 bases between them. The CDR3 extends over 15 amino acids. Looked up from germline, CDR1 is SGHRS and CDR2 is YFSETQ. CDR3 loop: CASSLDGQINSPLHF. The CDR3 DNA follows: TGCGCCAGCAGCTTAGACGGACAAATTAATTCACCCCTCCACTTT. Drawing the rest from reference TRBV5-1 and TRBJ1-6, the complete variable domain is KAGVTQTPRYLIKTRGQQVTLSCSPISGHRSVSWYQQTPGQGLQFLFEYFSETQRNKGNFPGRFSGRQFSNSRSEMNVSTLELGDSALYLCASSLDGQINSPLHFGNGTRLTVT.

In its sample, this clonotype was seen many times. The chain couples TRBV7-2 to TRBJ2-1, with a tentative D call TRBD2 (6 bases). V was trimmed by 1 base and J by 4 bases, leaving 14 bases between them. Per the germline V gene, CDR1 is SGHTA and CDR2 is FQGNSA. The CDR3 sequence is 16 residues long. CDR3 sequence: CASSLEGLTPYNEQFF. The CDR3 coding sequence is TGTGCCAGCAGCTTAGAGGGACTGACACCATACAATGAGCAGTTCTTC.

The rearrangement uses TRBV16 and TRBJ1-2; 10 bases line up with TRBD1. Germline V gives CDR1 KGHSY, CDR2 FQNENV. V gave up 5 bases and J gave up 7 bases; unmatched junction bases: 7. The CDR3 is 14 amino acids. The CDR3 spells CASSTRQGAGGYTF. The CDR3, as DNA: TGTGCCAGCAGCACCCGACAGGGGGCGGGTGGCTACACCTTC.

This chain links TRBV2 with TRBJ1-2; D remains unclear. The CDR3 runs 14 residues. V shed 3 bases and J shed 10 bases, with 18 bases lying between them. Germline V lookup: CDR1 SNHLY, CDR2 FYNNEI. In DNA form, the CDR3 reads TGTGCCAGCAGTGATAATAAGAGGGCGGAGGACTACACCTTC. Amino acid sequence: CASSDNKRAEDYTF. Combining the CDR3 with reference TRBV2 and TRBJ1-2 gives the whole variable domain EPEVTQTPSHQVTQMGQEVILRCVPISNHLYFYWYRQILGQKVEFLVSFYNNEISEKSEIFDDQFSVERPDGSNFTLKIRSTKLEDSAMYFCASSDNKRAEDYTFGSGTRLTVV.

This CDR3 reads CASSLRGSEGYTF. The CDR3 coding sequence is TGTGCCAGCAGCTTGCGGGGGTCAGAGGGCTACACCTTC. The chain recombines TRBV5-5 with TRBJ1-2; possibly TRBD1 for D (5 bases). With 1 base removed from V and 8 bases from J, the gap between germline ends came to 12 bases. The CDR3 covers 13 residues. Per the germline V gene, CDR1 is SGHKS and CDR2 is YYEKEE (reference sequence).

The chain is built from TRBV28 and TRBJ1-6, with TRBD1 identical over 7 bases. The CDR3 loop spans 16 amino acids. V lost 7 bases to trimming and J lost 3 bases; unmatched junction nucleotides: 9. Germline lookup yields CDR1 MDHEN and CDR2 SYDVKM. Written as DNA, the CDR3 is TGTGCCAGCATCGAGGGGGCCATTGACTATAATTCACCCCTCCACTTT. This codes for CASIEGAIDYNSPLHF.

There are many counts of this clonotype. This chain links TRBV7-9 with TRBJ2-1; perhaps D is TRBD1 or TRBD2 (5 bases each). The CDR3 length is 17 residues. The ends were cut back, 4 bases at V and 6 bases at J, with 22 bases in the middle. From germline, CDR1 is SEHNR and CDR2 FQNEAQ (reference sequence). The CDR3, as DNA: TGTGCCAGCAGCTCCCTTTTGGGGACCCCAGAGGGCAATGAGCAGTTCTTC. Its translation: CASSSLLGTPEGNEQFF.

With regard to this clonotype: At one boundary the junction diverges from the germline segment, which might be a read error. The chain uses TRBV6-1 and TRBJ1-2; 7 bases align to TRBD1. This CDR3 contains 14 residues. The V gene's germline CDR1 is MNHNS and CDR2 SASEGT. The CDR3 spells CASTREGANYGSTF. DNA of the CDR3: TGTGCCAGCACCCGAGAGGGGGCCAACTATGGCTCCACCTTC.

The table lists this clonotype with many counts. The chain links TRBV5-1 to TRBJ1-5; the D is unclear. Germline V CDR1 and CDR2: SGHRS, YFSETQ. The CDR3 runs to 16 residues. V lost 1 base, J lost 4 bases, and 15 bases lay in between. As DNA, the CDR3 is TGCGCCAGCAGCTTGTCCCCAGGCATGGGGAATCAGCCCCAGCATTTT. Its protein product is CASSLSPGMGNQPQHF.

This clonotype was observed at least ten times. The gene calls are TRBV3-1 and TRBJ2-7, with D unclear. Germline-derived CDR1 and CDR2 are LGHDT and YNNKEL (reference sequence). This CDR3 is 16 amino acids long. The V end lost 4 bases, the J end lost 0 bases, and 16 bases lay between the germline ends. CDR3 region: CASSPPATVSSYEQYF. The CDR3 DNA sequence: TGTGCCAGCAGCCCGCCAGCGACGGTGAGCTCCTACGAGCAGTACTTC.

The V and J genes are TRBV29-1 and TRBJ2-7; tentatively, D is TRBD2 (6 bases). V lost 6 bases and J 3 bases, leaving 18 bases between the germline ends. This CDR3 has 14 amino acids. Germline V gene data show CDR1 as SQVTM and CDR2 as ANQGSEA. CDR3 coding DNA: TGCAGCGTAGAGGGACCTGGGGGGTACTACGAGCAGTACTTC. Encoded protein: CSVEGPGGYYEQYF.

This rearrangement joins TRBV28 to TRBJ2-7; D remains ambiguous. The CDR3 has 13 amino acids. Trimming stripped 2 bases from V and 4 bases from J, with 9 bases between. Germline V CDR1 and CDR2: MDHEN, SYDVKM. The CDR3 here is CASSLPDAYEQYF. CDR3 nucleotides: TGTGCCAGCAGTTTACCGGACGCGTACGAGCAGTACTTC.

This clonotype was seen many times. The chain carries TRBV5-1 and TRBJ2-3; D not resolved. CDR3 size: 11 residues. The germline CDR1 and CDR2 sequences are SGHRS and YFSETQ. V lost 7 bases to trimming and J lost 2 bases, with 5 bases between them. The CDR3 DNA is TGCGCCAGCGGAAACACAGATACGCAGTATTTT. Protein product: CASGNTDTQYF.

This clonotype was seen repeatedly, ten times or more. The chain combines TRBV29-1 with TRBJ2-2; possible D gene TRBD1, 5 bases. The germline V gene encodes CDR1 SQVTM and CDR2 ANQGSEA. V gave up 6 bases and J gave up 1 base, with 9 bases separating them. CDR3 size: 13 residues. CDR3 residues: CSVIGQNTGELFF. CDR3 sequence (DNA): TGCAGCGTAATTGGACAGAACACCGGGGAGCTGTTTTTT.

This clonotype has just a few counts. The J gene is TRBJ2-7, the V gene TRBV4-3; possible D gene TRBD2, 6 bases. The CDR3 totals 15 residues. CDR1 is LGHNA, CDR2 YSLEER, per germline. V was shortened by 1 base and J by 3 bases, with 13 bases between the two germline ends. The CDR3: CASSQVNSGGYEQYF. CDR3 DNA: TGCGCCAGCAGCCAAGTAAATAGCGGAGGCTACGAGCAGTACTTC.

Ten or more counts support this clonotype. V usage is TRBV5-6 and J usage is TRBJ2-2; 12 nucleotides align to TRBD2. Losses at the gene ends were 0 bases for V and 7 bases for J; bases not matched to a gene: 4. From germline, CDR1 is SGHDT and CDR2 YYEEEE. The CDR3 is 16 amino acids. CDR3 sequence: CASSLGLAGVRGELFF. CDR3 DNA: TGTGCCAGCAGCTTGGGACTAGCGGGAGTTCGCGGGGAGCTGTTTTTT.

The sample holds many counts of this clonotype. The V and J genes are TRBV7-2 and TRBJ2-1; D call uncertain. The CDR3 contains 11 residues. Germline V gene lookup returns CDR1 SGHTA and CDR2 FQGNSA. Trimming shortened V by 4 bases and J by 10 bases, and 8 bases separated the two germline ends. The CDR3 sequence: CASSSLWEQFF. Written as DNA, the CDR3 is TGTGCCAGCAGCTCCCTGTGGGAGCAGTTCTTC.

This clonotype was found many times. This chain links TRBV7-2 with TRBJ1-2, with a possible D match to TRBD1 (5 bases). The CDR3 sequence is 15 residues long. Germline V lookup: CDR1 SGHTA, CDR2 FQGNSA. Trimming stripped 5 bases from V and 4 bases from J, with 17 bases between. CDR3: CASSNLRPGTYGYTF. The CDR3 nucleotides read TGTGCCAGCAGCAATCTTCGGCCAGGGACCTATGGCTACACCTTC.

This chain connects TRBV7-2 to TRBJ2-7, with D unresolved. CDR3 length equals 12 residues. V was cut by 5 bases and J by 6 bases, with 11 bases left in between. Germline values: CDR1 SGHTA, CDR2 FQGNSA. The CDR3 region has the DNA TGTGCCAGCAGCCCCAGTTTTGGCGAGCAGTACTTC. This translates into CASSPSFGEQYF.

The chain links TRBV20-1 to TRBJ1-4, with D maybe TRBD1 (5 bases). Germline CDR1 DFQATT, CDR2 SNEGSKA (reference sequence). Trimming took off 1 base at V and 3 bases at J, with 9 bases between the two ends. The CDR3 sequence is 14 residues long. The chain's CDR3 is CSARVGGSNEKLFF. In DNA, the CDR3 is TGCAGTGCTAGAGTCGGGGGTTCTAATGAAAAACTGTTTTTT.

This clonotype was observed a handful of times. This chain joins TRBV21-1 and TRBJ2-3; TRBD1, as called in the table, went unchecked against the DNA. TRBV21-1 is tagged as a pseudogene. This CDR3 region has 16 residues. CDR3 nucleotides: TGTGCCAGCAGCATAAACTCCCCCTCAGGCACAGATACGCAGTATTTT. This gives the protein CASSINSPSGTDTQYF.

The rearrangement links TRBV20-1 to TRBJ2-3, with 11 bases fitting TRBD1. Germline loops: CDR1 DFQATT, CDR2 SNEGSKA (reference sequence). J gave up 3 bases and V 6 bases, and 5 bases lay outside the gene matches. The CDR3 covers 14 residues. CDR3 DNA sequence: TGCAGTGCGGACGGGACAGGGGGAACAGATACGCAGTATTTT. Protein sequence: CSADGTGGTDTQYF.

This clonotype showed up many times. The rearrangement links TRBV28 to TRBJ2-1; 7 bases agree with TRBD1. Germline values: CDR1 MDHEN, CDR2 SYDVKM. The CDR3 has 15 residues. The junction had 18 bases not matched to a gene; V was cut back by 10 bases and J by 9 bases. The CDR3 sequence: CATEPNRQGRSEQFF. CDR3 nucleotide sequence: TGTGCCACCGAGCCGAACCGACAGGGAAGGAGTGAGCAGTTCTTC.

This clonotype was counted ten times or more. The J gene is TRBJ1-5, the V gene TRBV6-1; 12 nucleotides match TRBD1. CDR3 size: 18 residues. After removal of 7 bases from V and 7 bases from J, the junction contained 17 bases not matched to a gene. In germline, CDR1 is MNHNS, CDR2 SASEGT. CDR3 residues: CASTSGDRGQEGSQPQHF. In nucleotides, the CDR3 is TGTGCCAGCACCTCCGGGGACAGGGGGCAGGAGGGCAGCCAGCCCCAGCATTTT.

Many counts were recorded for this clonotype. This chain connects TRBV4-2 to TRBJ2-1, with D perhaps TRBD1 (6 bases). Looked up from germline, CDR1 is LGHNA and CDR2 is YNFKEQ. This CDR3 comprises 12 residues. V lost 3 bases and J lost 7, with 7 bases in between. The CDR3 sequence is CASSQDSNEQFF. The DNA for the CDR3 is TGTGCCAGCAGCCAGGACAGTAATGAGCAGTTCTTC.